The TCR beta chain described here comes from a study of T cells in placental villitis. Study-wide results and limits: This bulk method cannot assign sequences to subsets or to mother or fetus. In villitis of unknown etiology, expanded clones were mostly unshared between placentae. CMV cases had CMV-specific clone frequency about 0.0099 versus 0.00097 in villitis of unknown etiology. Compared with controls at 0.005 to 0.0065, villitis of unknown etiology placentae showed median clonality approximately 0.052.

This was the immunoSEQ v4 assay. Produced via immunoSEQ multiplex PCR; TCRdb's table is partial and in-frame only. The table lists about 2,000 clones, less than 85% of them singletons. Germline V gives CDR1 SEHNR, CDR2 FQNEAQ (reference sequence). This CDR3 has 15 residues. The V gene lost 5 bases and the J gene lost 8 bases, with 19 bases spanning the gap. A note on this clone: Its matching antigen is unknown.

Higher gravidity, parity and prior miscarriages marked mothers with villitis of unknown etiology. This receptor was identified in a human patient with villitis of unknown etiology; the placental T cells may come from both mother and fetus. Input material: placental tissue containing maternal and fetal cells. The chain uses TRBV7-9 and TRBJ2-1; unclear D gene. The CDR3: CASSTPDQRGDEQFF. In DNA form, the CDR3 reads TGTGCCAGCAGCACCCCGGACCAGAGAGGTGATGAGCAGTTCTTC.